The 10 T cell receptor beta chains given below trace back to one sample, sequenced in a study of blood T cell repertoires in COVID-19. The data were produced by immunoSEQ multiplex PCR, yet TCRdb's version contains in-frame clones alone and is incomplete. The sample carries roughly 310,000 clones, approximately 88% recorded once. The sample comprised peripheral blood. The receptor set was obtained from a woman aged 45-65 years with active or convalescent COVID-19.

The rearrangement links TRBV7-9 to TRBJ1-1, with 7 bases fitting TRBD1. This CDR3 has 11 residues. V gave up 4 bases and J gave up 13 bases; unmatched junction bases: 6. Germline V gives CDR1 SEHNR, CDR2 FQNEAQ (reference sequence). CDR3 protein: CASSSPGQDFF. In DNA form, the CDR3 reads TGTGCCAGCAGCTCCCCCGGACAGGATTTCTTT. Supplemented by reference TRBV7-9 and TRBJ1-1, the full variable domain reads DTGVSQNPRHKITKRGQNVTFRCDPISEHNRLYWYRQTLGQGPEFLTYFQNEAQLEKSRLLSDRFSAERPKGSFSTLEIQRTEQGDSAMYLCASSSPGQDFFGQGTRLTVV.

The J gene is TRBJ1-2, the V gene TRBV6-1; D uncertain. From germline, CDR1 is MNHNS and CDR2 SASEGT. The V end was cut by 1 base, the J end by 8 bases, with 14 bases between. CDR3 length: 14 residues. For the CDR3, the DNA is TGTGCCAGCAGTGAAGTGTACGTCACGGGAGGCTACACCTTC. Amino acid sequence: CASSEVYVTGGYTF.

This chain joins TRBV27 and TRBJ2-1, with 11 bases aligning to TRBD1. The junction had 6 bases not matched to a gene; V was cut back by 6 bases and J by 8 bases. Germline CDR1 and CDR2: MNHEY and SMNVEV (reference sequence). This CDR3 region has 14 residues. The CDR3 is CASRGQGVVDEQFF. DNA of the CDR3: TGTGCCAGCAGGGGACAGGGGGTTGTCGATGAGCAGTTCTTC.

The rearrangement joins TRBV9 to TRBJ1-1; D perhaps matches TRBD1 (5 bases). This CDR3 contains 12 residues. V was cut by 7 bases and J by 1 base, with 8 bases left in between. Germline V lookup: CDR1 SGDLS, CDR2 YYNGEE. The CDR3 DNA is TGTGCCAGCTCGACAGCGAACACTGAAGCTTTCTTT. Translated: CASSTANTEAFF.

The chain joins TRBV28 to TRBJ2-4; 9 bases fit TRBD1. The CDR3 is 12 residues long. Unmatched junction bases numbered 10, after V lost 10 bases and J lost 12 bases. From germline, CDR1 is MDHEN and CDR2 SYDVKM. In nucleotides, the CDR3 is TGTGCCACCTTGGGACAGGGTAGGGATCAGTACTTC. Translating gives CATLGQGRDQYF.

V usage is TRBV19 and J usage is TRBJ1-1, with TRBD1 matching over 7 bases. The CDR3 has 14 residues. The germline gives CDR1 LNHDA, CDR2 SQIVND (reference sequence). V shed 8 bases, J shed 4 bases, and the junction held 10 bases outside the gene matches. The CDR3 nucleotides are TGTGCCAGTCGTTACATACAGGGGACCACTGAAGCTTTCTTT. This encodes CASRYIQGTTEAFF.

The CDR3 sequence: CASSKGQKDGYTF. Written as DNA, the CDR3 is TGTGCCAGCAGCAAGGGACAGAAAGATGGCTACACCTTC. The chain joins TRBV7-2 to TRBJ1-2; 7 positions agree with TRBD1. The ends lost 5 bases at V and 6 bases at J; junction bases unmatched: 6. In germline, CDR1 is SGHTA, CDR2 FQGNSA. The CDR3 loop spans 13 amino acids.

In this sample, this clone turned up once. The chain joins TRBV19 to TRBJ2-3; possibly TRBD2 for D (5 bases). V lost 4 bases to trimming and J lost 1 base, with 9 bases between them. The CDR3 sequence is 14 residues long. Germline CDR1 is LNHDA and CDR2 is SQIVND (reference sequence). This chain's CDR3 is CASSTAAGTDTQYF. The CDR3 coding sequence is TGTGCCAGTAGTACAGCGGCTGGCACAGATACGCAGTATTTT. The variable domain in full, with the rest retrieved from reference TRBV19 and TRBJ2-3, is DGGITQSPKYLFRKEGQNVTLSCEQNLNHDAMYWYRQDPGQGLRLIYYSQIVNDFQKGDIAEGYSVSREKKESFPLTVTSAQKNPTAFYLCASSTAAGTDTQYFGPGTRLTVL.

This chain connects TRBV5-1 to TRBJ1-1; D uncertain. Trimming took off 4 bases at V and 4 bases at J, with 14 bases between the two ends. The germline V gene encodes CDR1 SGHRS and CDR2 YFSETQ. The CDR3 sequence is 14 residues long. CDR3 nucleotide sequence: TGCGCCAGCAGCACCTACTTGAGCTCCACTGAAGCTTTCTTT. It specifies CASSTYLSSTEAFF.

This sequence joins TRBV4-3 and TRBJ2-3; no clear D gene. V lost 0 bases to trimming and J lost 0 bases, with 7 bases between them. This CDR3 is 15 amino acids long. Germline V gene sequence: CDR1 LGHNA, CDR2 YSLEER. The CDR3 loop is CASSQEPGSTDTQYF. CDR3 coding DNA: TGCGCCAGCAGCCAAGAACCAGGTAGCACAGATACGCAGTATTTT.